The rows below give T cell receptor beta chains drawn from one sample of a study of cytomegalovirus exposure and HLA in healthy donors. Some clones are missing from TCRdb's copy, which holds only in-frame ones; the method was immunoSEQ multiplex PCR. The table has roughly 97,000 clones, around 81% seen once; the top ten hold about 5%. Sequences were obtained from PBMCs. These TCRs come from a middle-aged man in good health and CMV-seropositive. The CDR3 runs from the conserved cysteine through the conserved F or W. A D gene is named only where the DNA matches it firmly. Rows may omit the clone size; those that give it use once, few, many or a size class.

clone size	V gene	D gene	J gene	CDR3 protein	CDR3 DNA
NA	TRBV15	TRBD2	TRBJ2-1	CATSAPGLNNEQFF	TGTGCCACCAGTGCCCCGGGACTAAACAATGAGCAGTTCTTC
NA	TRBV5-1	TRBD1	TRBJ2-3	CASSLAAGTGSTDTQYF	TGCGCCAGCAGCTTGGCTGCGGGGACAGGGAGCACAGATACGCAGTATTTT
NA	TRBV19	TRBD1	TRBJ2-5	CASSLLGGYETQYF	TGTGCCAGTAGCCTCCTAGGGGGCTACGAGACCCAGTACTTC
NA	TRBV6-1	TRBD1	TRBJ1-5	CASSVSGTGGLQPQHF	TGTGCCAGCAGTGTGTCCGGGACAGGGGGTTTACAGCCCCAGCATTTT
NA	TRBV18	NA	TRBJ1-4	CASSLTFNEKLFF	TGTGCCAGCTCACTGACTTTTAATGAAAAACTGTTTTTT
NA	TRBV28	NA	TRBJ2-1	CASSIAGGTYNEQFF	TGTGCCAGCAGCATAGCCGGGGGAACCTACAATGAGCAGTTCTTC
once	TRBV14	NA	TRBJ1-2	CASSLGRGYGYTF	TGTGCCAGCAGCCTCGGCAGGGGCTATGGCTACACCTTC
once	TRBV18	NA	TRBJ1-4	CASSPRGGDGEKLFF	TGTGCCAGCTCACCACGGGGCGGGGACGGTGAAAAACTGTTTTTT
NA	TRBV18	NA	TRBJ1-5	CASSPETDNQPQHF	TGTGCCAGCTCACCCGAGACAGACAATCAGCCCCAGCATTTT
NA	TRBV7-6	TRBD1	TRBJ2-7	CASSSQDRVYEQYF	TGTGCCAGCAGCTCCCAGGACAGGGTCTACGAGCAGTACTTC
NA	TRBV27	TRBD2	TRBJ2-2	CASSSLGGTNYAGELFF	TGTGCCAGCAGTTCGCTCGGGGGGACGAATTACGCCGGGGAGCTGTTTTTT
NA	TRBV7-2	NA	TRBJ1-2	CASSSRQIANYGYTF	TGTGCCAGCAGCTCCCGACAGATAGCTAACTATGGCTACACCTTC
NA	TRBV30	NA	TRBJ1-2	CACPRNGDYYGYTF	TGTGCCTGTCCGAGGAACGGCGACTACTATGGCTACACCTTC
once	TRBV7-2	NA	TRBJ2-3	CASSIHREDTQYF	TGTGCCAGCAGCATACACAGGGAAGATACGCAGTATTTT
NA	TRBV5-1	TRBD2	TRBJ2-7	CASSSGTSGILGEQYF	TGCGCCAGCAGCTCCGGGACTAGCGGGATCCTAGGGGAGCAGTACTTC
NA	TRBV6-1	NA	TRBJ2-1	CASSESLTEYNEQFF	TGTGCCAGCAGTGAGTCCTTGACAGAATACAATGAGCAGTTCTTC
few	TRBV9	TRBD2	TRBJ2-7	CASSASGRAHEQYF	TGTGCCAGCAGCGCTAGCGGGAGGGCCCACGAGCAGTACTTC
NA	TRBV27	NA	TRBJ1-5	CASSLGRGSNQPQHF	TGTGCCAGCAGTCTAGGAAGGGGAAGCAATCAGCCCCAGCATTTT
NA	TRBV7-9	TRBD2	TRBJ2-7	CASSLIAGGAAEQYF	TGTGCCAGCAGCCTCATAGCGGGAGGGGCAGCTGAGCAGTACTTC
NA	TRBV29-1	NA	TRBJ1-2	CSVLAGLRGYTF	TGCAGCGTGCTCGCAGGGCTGCGTGGCTACACCTTC
NA	TRBV4-2	TRBD2	TRBJ2-3	CASSHQGASGGGQGDTQYF	TGTGCCAGCAGCCACCAGGGGGCCAGCGGGGGGGGGCAAGGAGATACGCAGTATTTT
NA	TRBV19	TRBD1	TRBJ2-6	CASSPQGVGANVLTF	TGTGCCAGTAGTCCTCAGGGGGTCGGGGCCAACGTCCTGACTTTC
NA	TRBV4-1	TRBD1	TRBJ1-2	CASSPRQGARDYGYTF	TGCGCCAGCAGCCCCCGACAGGGGGCGCGGGACTATGGCTACACCTTC
few	TRBV5-1	TRBD2	TRBJ2-5	CASSSGLAGETQYF	TGCGCCAGCAGCTCGGGACTAGCGGGAGAGACCCAGTACTTC
few	TRBV5-4	TRBD2	TRBJ2-7	CASSFREGRNEQYF	TGTGCCAGCAGCTTCCGGGAGGGCCGTAACGAGCAGTACTTC
few	TRBV5-6	NA	TRBJ1-1	CASSPRDGTEAFF	TGTGCCAGCAGCCCCAGGGATGGCACTGAAGCTTTCTTT
NA	TRBV7-8	NA	TRBJ2-5	CASSPNRAEETQYF	TGTGCCAGCAGCCCAAACAGGGCGGAAGAGACCCAGTACTTC
NA	TRBV7-8	TRBD1	TRBJ2-3	CASSLARFGTGTDTQYF	TGTGCCAGCAGCTTAGCGCGTTTTGGGACAGGCACAGATACGCAGTATTTT
NA	TRBV9	NA	TRBJ1-6	CASSVGGTSPLHF	TGTGCCAGCAGCGTAGGAGGTACTTCACCCCTCCACTTT
NA	TRBV7-9	TRBD1	TRBJ1-1	CASSLGAGQGGTEAFF	TGTGCCAGCAGCTTAGGAGCCGGACAGGGGGGCACTGAAGCTTTCTTT
NA	TRBV19	TRBD2	TRBJ2-1	CASKQRGRAREQFF	TGTGCCAGCAAACAACGCGGGAGGGCCCGGGAGCAGTTCTTC
NA	TRBV4-2	NA	TRBJ1-2	CASSQDTQRDSGRYGYTF	TGTGCCAGCAGCCAAGATACCCAGAGAGACAGCGGGCGCTATGGCTACACCTTC
NA	TRBV27	TRBD2	TRBJ2-1	CASSPGVAGYNEQFF	TGTGCCAGCAGTCCCGGGGTAGCGGGGTACAATGAGCAGTTCTTC
NA	TRBV15	NA	TRBJ2-4	CATSSDRLYSQYF	TGTGCCACCAGCAGCGACCGGCTCTACAGTCAGTACTTC